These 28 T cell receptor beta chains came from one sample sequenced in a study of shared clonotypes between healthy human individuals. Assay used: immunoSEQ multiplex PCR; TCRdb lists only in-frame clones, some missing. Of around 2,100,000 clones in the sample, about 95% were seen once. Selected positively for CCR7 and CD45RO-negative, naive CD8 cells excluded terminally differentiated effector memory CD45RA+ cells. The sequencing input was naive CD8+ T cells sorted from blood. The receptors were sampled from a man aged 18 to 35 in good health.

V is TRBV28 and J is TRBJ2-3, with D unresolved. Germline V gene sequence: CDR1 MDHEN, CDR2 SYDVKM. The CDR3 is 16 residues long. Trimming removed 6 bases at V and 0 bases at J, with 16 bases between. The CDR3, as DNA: TGTGCCAGCAGCCCCGGCGTGCGAACTAGCACAGATACGCAGTATTTT. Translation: CASSPGVRTSTDTQYF.

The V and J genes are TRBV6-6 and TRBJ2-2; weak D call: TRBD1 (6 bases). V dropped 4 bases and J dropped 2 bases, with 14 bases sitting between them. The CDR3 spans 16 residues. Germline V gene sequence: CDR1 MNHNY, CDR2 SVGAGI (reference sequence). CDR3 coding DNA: TGTGCCAGCAGTTCCGCCGGGACACTTAACACCGGGGAGCTGTTTTTT. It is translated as CASSSAGTLNTGELFF.

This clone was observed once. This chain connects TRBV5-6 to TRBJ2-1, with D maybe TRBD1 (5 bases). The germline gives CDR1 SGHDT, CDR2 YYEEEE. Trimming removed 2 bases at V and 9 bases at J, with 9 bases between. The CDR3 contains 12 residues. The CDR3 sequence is CASSFGHIEQFF. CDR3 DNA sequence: TGTGCCAGCAGCTTCGGACACATTGAGCAGTTCTTC.

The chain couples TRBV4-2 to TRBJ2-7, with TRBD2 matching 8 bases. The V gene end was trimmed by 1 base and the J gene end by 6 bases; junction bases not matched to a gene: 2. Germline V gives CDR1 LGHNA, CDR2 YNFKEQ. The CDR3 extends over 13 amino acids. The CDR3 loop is CASSQAAGVEQYF. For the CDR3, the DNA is TGTGCCAGCAGCCAAGCAGCGGGGGTCGAGCAGTACTTC.

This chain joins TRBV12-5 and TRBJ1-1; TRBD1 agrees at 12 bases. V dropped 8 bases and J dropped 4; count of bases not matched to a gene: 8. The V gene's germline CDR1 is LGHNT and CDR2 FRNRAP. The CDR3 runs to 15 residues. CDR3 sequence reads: CASSEGTGGFTEAFF. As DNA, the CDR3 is TGTGCTAGTAGCGAAGGGACAGGGGGCTTCACTGAAGCTTTCTTT.

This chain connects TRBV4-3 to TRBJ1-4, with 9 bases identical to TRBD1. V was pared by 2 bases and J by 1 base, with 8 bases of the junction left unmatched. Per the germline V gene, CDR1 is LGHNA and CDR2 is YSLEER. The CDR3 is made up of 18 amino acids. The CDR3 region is CASSQKRQGEGTNEKLFF. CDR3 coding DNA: TGCGCCAGCAGCCAAAAAAGACAGGGGGAGGGAACTAATGAAAAACTGTTTTTT.

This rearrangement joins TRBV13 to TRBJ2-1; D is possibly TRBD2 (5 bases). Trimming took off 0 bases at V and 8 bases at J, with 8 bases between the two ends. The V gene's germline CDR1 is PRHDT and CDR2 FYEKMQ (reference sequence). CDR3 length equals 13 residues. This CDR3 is CASSLGERDEQFF. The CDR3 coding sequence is TGTGCCAGCAGCTTAGGAGAGAGGGATGAGCAGTTCTTC.

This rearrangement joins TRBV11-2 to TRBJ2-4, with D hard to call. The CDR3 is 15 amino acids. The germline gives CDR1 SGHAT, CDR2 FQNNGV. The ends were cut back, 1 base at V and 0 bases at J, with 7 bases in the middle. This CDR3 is CASSLVPEAKNIQYF. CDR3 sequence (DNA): TGTGCCAGCAGCTTAGTCCCAGAAGCCAAAAACATTCAGTACTTC.

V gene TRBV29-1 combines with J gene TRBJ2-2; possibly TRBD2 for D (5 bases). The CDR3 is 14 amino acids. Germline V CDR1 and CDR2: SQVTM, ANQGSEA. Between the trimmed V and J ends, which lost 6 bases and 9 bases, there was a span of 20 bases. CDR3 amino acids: CSVDGPEDPRELFF. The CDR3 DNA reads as TGCAGCGTCGACGGGCCGGAGGACCCCAGGGAGCTGTTTTTT.

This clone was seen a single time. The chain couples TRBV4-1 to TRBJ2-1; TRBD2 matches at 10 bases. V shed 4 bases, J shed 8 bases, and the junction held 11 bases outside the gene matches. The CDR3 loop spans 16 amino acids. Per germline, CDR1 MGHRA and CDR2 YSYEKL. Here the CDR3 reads CASSPSHLAGDYEQFF. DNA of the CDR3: TGCGCCAGCAGCCCAAGTCATCTAGCGGGAGACTATGAGCAGTTCTTC.

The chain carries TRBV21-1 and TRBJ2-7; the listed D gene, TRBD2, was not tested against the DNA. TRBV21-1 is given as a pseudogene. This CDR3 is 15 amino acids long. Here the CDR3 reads CASSKARLADYEQYF. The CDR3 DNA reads TGTGCCAGCAGCAAAGCACGGCTAGCGGACTACGAGCAGTACTTC.

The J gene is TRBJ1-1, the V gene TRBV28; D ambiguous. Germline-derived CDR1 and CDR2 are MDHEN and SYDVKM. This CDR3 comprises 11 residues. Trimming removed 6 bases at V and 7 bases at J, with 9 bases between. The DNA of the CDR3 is TGTGCCAGCAGAGACCCCGGTGAAGCTTTCTTT. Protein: CASRDPGEAFF.

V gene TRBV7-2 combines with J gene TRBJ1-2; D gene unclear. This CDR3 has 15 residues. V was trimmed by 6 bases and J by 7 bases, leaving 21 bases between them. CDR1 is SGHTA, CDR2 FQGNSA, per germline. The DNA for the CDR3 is TGTGCCAGCAGGGATCCTATGGCCCGAGGCGGTGGCTACACCTTC. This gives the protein CASRDPMARGGGYTF.

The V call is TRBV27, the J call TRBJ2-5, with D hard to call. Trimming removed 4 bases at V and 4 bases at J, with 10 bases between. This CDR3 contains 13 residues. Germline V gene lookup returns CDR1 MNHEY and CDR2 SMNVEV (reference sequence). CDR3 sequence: CASSSLGSETQYF. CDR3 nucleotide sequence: TGTGCCAGCAGTTCTCTGGGGTCAGAGACCCAGTACTTC.

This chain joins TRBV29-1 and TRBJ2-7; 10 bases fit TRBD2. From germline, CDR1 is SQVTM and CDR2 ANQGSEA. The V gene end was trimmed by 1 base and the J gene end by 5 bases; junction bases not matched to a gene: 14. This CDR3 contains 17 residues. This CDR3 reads CSVEGGGTAGGPDEQYF. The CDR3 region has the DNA TGCAGCGTTGAAGGTGGAGGGACAGCGGGAGGGCCGGACGAGCAGTACTTC.

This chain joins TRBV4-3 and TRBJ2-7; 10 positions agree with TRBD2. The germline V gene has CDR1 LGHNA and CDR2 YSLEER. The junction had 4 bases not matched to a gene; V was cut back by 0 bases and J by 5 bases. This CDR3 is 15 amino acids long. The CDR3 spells CASSQDSLAGDEQYF. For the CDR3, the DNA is TGCGCCAGCAGCCAAGATAGCCTAGCGGGAGACGAGCAGTACTTC.

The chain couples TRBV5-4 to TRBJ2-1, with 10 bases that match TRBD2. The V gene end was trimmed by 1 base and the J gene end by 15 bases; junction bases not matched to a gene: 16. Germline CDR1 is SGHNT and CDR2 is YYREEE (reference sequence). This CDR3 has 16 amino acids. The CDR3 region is CASSLSGLAGAGKGFF. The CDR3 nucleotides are TGTGCCAGCAGCTTGTCAGGTCTAGCGGGAGCGGGAAAGGGGTTCTTC. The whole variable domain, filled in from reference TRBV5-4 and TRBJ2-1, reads ETGVTQSPTHLIKTRGQQVTLRCSSQSGHNTVSWYQQALGQGPQFIFQYYREEENGRGNFPPRFSGLQFPNYSSELNVNALELDDSALYLCASSLSGLAGAGKGFFGPGTRLTVL.

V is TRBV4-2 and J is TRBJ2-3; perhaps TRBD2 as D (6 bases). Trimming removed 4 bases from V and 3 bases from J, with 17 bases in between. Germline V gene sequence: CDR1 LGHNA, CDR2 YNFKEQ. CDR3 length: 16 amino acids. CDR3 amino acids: CASSPEGRGGTDTQYF. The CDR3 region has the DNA TGTGCCAGCAGCCCCGAGGGGCGGGGTGGGACAGATACGCAGTATTTT.

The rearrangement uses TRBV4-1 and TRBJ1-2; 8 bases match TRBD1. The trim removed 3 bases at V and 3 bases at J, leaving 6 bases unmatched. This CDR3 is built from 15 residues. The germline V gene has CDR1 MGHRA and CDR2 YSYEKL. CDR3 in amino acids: CASSQRQGSDYGYTF. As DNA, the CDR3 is TGCGCCAGCAGCCAGAGACAGGGGTCGGACTATGGCTACACCTTC.

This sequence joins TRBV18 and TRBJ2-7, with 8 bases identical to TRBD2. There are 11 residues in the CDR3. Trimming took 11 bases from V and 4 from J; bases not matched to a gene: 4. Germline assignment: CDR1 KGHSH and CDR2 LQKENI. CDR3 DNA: TGTGCCGCGGGGGGCGGATACGAGCAGTACTTC. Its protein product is CAAGGGYEQYF.

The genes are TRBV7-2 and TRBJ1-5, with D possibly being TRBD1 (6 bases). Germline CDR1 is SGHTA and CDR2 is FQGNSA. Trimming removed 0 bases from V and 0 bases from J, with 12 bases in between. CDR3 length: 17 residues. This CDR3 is CASSLARTAYSNQPQHF. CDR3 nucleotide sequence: TGTGCCAGCAGCTTAGCACGGACAGCTTATAGCAATCAGCCCCAGCATTTT.

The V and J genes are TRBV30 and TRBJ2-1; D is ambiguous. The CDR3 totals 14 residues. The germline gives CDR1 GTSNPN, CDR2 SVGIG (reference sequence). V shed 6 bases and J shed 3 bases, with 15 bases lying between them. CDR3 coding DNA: TGTGCCTGTCTCCTAACTAACGTCTACAATGAGCAGTTCTTC. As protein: CACLLTNVYNEQFF.

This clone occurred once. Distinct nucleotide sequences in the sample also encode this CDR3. The CDR3 reads CASSFGLAGVNEQFF. In DNA form, the CDR3 reads TGTGCCAGCAGTTTCGGACTAGCGGGAGTCAATGAGCAGTTCTTC. The chain carries TRBV27 and TRBJ2-1, with 13 bases that match TRBD2. The germline V gene encodes CDR1 MNHEY and CDR2 SMNVEV (reference sequence). V was pared by 3 bases and J by 6 bases, with 2 bases of the junction left unmatched. CDR3 length: 15 residues.

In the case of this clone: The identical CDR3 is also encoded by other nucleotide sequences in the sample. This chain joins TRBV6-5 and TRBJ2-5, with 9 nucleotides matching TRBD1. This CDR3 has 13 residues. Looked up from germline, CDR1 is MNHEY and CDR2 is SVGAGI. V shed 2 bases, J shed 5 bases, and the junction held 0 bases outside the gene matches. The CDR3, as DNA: TGTGCCAGCAGTTACGACAGGGGGGAGACCCAGTACTTC. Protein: CASSYDRGETQYF.

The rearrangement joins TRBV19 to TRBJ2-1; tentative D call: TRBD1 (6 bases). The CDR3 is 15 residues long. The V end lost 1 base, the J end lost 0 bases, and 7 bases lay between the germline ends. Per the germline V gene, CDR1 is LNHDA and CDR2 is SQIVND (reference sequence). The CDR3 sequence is CASSIGTASYNEQFF. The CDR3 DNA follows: TGTGCCAGTAGTATAGGGACAGCCTCCTACAATGAGCAGTTCTTC. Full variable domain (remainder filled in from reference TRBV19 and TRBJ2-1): DGGITQSPKYLFRKEGQNVTLSCEQNLNHDAMYWYRQDPGQGLRLIYYSQIVNDFQKGDIAEGYSVSREKKESFPLTVTSAQKNPTAFYLCASSIGTASYNEQFFGPGTRLTVL.

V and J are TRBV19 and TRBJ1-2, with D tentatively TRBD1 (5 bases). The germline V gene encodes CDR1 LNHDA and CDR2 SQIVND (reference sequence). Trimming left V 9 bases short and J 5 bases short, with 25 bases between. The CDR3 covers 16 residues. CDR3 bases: TGTGCCAGCCGCCGGGACCCCAGCCAGTACTGGTATGGCTACACCTTC. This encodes CASRRDPSQYWYGYTF.

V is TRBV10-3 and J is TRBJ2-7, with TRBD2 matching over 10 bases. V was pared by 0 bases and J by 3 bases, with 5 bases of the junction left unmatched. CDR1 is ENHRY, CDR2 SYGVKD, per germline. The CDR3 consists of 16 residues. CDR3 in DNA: TGTGCCATCAGTGAGTCACCTAGCGGGAGTATCTACGAGCAGTACTTC. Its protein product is CAISESPSGSIYEQYF.

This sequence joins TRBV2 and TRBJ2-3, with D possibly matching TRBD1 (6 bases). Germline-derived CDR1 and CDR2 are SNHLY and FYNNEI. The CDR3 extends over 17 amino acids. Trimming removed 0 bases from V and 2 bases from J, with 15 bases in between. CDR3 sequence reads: CASSEAQADSLTDTQYF. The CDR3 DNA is TGTGCCAGCAGTGAAGCGCAGGCGGACAGCCTCACAGATACGCAGTATTTT.